Below are 21 T cell receptor beta chains sequenced from a single sample in a study of vaccination and CD4 T cells after COVID-19. Sequencing of the DNA from cultured CD4+ T cells was carried out with the Oncomine TCR Beta short-read assay. TCRdb itself ran the PCR reads through MiXCR, one entry per CDR3 protein. The sample holds 15,000 to 20,000 distinct CDR3 sequences; 50% to 70% are singletons and the top ten take almost 10%. Treatment described: approximately 10-day PBMC culture with coronavirus spike peptide pools or control peptides (ViraFEST assay). These receptors have no identified antigens. Here the sequenced sample was CD4+ T cells from blood, cultured in vitro, taken after SARS-CoV-2 vaccination. The receptors originated from a human donor who had recovered from COVID-19.

The chain combines TRBV7-3 with TRBJ2-2; no definite D call. CDR1 is SGHTA and CDR2 is FQGTGA in the germline V gene. V lost 4 bases and J 1 base, leaving 7 bases between the germline ends. The CDR3 runs 14 residues. The CDR3 spells CASSSLVNTGELFF. The CDR3 coding sequence is TGTGCCAGCAGCTCTCTAGTGAACACCGGGGAGCTGTTTTTT.

By sample fraction, this clonotype is medium-sized. Here the CDR3 reads CASRSGKNTEAFF. The DNA for the CDR3 is TGTGCCAGCAGATCAGGGAAGAACACTGAAGCTTTCTTT. The chain combines TRBV27 with TRBJ1-1; D perhaps matches TRBD1 (5 bases). In germline, CDR1 is MNHEY, CDR2 SMNVEV (reference sequence). V dropped 6 bases and J dropped 1 base, with 9 bases sitting between them. This CDR3 region has 13 residues.

The chain has TRBV7-9 and TRBJ1-6, with 8 bases aligning to TRBD1. J lost 13 bases, V lost 5 bases, and 16 bases had no gene match. This CDR3 region has 16 residues. CDR1 is SEHNR and CDR2 is FQNEAQ in the germline V gene (reference sequence). The CDR3 DNA reads TGTGCCAGCAGCCCTCTCCGGGAGACAGGGGCGTTCCCCCTCCACTTT. It translates to CASSPLRETGAFPLHF.

The rearrangement links TRBV20-1 to TRBJ2-5; D unresolved. Germline CDR1 DFQATT, CDR2 SNEGSKA (reference sequence). Between the trimmed V and J ends, which lost 1 base and 4 bases, there was a span of 7 bases. The CDR3 is made up of 12 amino acids. The CDR3 loop is CSARGPGETQYF. For the CDR3, the DNA is TGCAGTGCTAGAGGGCCGGGAGAGACCCAGTACTTC.

The chain combines TRBV20-1 with TRBJ2-5; D not certain. This CDR3 comprises 12 residues. Germline lookup yields CDR1 DFQATT and CDR2 SNEGSKA (reference sequence). Trimming left V 6 bases short and J 1 base short, with 9 bases between. CDR3 nucleotides: TGCAGTGCCCCCCGGGCCCAAGAGACCCAGTACTTC. This codes for CSAPRAQETQYF.

The gene calls are TRBV2 and TRBJ2-4, with D possibly being TRBD1 (5 bases). CDR1 is SNHLY and CDR2 is FYNNEI in the germline V gene. The CDR3 sequence is 15 residues long. Trimming left V 10 bases short and J 2 bases short, with 18 bases between. The CDR3 region has the DNA TGTGCCATCACACCCAGGGAACGGACCAAAAACATTCAGTACTTC. This sequence encodes CAITPRERTKNIQYF.

The gene calls are TRBV6-2 or TRBV6-3 and TRBJ1-5; TRBD1 matches at 7 bases. This CDR3 spans 13 amino acids. V lost 5 bases, J lost 6 bases, and 4 bases stayed unmatched. Germline V gene sequence: CDR1 MNHEY, CDR2 SVGEGT. The CDR3 DNA reads TGTGCCAGCAGTCGGTGGGACAGTCAGCCCCAGCATTTT. Encoded protein: CASSRWDSQPQHF.

This clonotype was counted only a few times. The chain joins TRBV20-1 to TRBJ2-3; 7 bases are a match to TRBD2. Per germline, CDR1 DFQATT and CDR2 SNEGSKA (reference sequence). The J segment lost 7 bases and the V segment lost 0 bases, leaving 7 bases of the junction unmatched. The CDR3 loop spans 14 amino acids. In DNA form, the CDR3 reads TGCAGTGCTAGAGACGGGACTACCAGTAATACGCAGTATTTT. Its protein is CSARDGTTSNTQYF.

A few counts support this clonotype. V gene TRBV2 combines with J gene TRBJ1-1, with TRBD1 identical over 7 bases. The V and J ends lost 3 bases and 2 bases, in that order; junction bases with no gene match: 6. Germline CDR1 is SNHLY and CDR2 is FYNNEI. CDR3 length: 15 amino acids. CDR3 DNA sequence: TGTGCCAGCAGTGAGAGTGGGACAGTTAACACTGAAGCTTTCTTT. Its translation is CASSESGTVNTEAFF.

The chain has TRBV12-3 or TRBV12-4 and TRBJ2-3, with D perhaps matching TRBD1 (6 bases). V was trimmed by 7 bases and J by 4 bases, leaving 12 bases between them. The CDR3 runs 13 residues. Written as DNA, the CDR3 is TGTGCCAGCACTACAACAGGGCCAGATACGCAGTATTTT. Translating gives CASTTTGPDTQYF.

This clonotype occurred a few times. The V and J genes are TRBV21-1 and TRBJ1-1; the D segment call TRBD1 is taken from the table without a DNA check. TRBV21-1 is a pseudogene locus. The CDR3 is 15 amino acids. The CDR3 sequence: CASGDGTGWNTEAFF. In nucleotides, the CDR3 is TGTGCCAGCGGTGATGGGACAGGATGGAACACTGAAGCTTTCTTT.

This clonotype has more than one count but fewer than ten. J is TRBJ1-5 and V is TRBV7-2; possible D gene TRBD1, 6 bases. The V and J ends lost 8 bases and 7 bases respectively, with 18 bases between them. The germline V gene encodes CDR1 SGHTA and CDR2 FQGNSA. The CDR3 runs to 14 residues. CDR3 DNA: TGTGCCAGCTCCTCCGGGGGGCAGGGGCAGCCCCAGCATTTT. As protein: CASSSGGQGQPQHF. Variable domain in full (rest from reference TRBV7-2 and TRBJ1-5): GAGVSQSPSNKVTEKGKDVELRCDPISGHTALYWYRQSLGQGLEFLIYFQGNSAPDKSGLPSDRFSAERTGGSVSTLTIQRTQQEDSAVYLCASSSGGQGQPQHFGDGTRLSIL.

The V gene is TRBV2, the J gene TRBJ2-1; a possible D gene is TRBD1 (5 bases). Germline V CDR1 and CDR2: SNHLY, FYNNEI. Trimming took 4 bases from V and 3 from J, leaving 10 bases between them. CDR3 size: 14 residues. The CDR3 DNA sequence: TGTGCCAGCAGTGGGTCCCAGGGCTACAATGAGCAGTTCTTC. The encoded protein is CASSGSQGYNEQFF.

The gene calls are TRBV20-1 and TRBJ1-1; D unclear. The V gene's germline CDR1 is DFQATT and CDR2 SNEGSKA (reference sequence). This CDR3 contains 13 residues. V was shortened by 3 bases and J by 0 bases, with 8 bases between the two germline ends. The CDR3 bases are TGCAGTGCTAGCCGTTCTATGAACACTGAAGCTTTCTTT. Translated: CSASRSMNTEAFF.

The sample holds a few counts of this clonotype. V gene TRBV24-1 combines with J gene TRBJ1-2; no clear D gene. In germline, CDR1 is KGHDR, CDR2 SFDVKD. The ends were cut back, 4 bases at V and 5 bases at J, with 4 bases in the middle. The CDR3 loop spans 11 amino acids. The CDR3 DNA is TGTGCCACCAGTGACATTTATGGCTACACCTTC. Translation gives CATSDIYGYTF.

V gene TRBV11-3 combines with J gene TRBJ1-2, with D possibly being TRBD1 (5 bases). Germline CDR1 reads SGHNT; CDR2 reads YENEEA. V was pared by 5 bases and J by 3 bases, with 10 bases between. CDR3 length: 13 amino acids. Here the CDR3 DNA reads TGTGCCAGCAGCAGGGGACGGTACTATGGCTACACCTTC. This codes for CASSRGRYYGYTF.

This clonotype was counted between two and nine times. The chain recombines TRBV30 with TRBJ1-1, with 8 positions matching TRBD1. The CDR3 covers 15 residues. CDR1 is GTSNPN and CDR2 is SVGIG in the germline V gene (reference sequence). Trimming removed 1 base from V and 5 bases from J; junction bases left unmatched: 9. The CDR3 loop is CAWSASRDRRTEAFF. The CDR3 DNA reads as TGTGCCTGGAGTGCTTCTCGGGACAGGAGGACTGAAGCTTTCTTT.

This clonotype was detected only a few times. The CDR3 spells CSARDSGYGYTF. The CDR3 region has the DNA TGCAGTGCTAGAGATTCCGGGTATGGCTACACCTTC. This chain uses TRBV20-1 with TRBJ1-2, with no clear D. V was shortened by 0 bases and J by 5 bases, with 7 bases between the two germline ends. This CDR3 contains 12 residues. CDR1 and CDR2 from the germline V gene are DFQATT and SNEGSKA (reference sequence).

This clonotype has just a few counts. The gene calls are TRBV7-2 and TRBJ1-2; D perhaps matches TRBD1 (5 bases). The V and J ends lost 1 base and 3 bases respectively, with 9 bases between them. The CDR3 spans 14 residues. Germline V gene data show CDR1 as SGHTA and CDR2 as FQGNSA. In DNA form, the CDR3 reads TGTGCCAGCAGCTTAGTCCCAGGGTACTATGGCTACACCTTC. Encoded protein: CASSLVPGYYGYTF.

The V gene is TRBV27, the J gene TRBJ1-6; weak D call: TRBD1 (6 bases). V was shortened by 7 bases and J by 8 bases, with 15 bases between the two germline ends. Looked up from germline, CDR1 is MNHEY and CDR2 is SMNVEV (reference sequence). The CDR3 is made up of 14 amino acids. CDR3 protein: CASTISGVDSPLHF. Written as DNA, the CDR3 is TGTGCCAGCACAATCTCAGGGGTGGATTCACCCCTCCACTTT.

The CDR3 loop reads CATRGVAEAFF. In DNA, the CDR3 is TGTGCCACCCGAGGAGTCGCTGAAGCTTTCTTT. The genes are TRBV10-3 and TRBJ1-1; D unclear. The CDR3 is made up of 11 amino acids. CDR1 and CDR2 (germline): ENHRY, SYGVKD. Trimming cost V 10 bases and J 6 bases, with 12 bases left between them.